This entry lists 9 T cell receptor beta chains sequenced from one sample in a study of human T cells and chemical hapten exposure. One entry per CDR3 protein, called by TCRdb with MiXCR from the RACE reads. The sample has about 290,000 distinct CDR3 sequences; 7.5% to 8% are singletons. Sample time point: pre-sensitization, week 0. Stated treatment: therapeutic diphenylcyclopropenone sensitization with weekly scalp DPC. Sequenced material: whole blood, taken in connection with sensitization to the hapten diphenylcyclopropenone (DPC). These receptors all stem from a man younger than 35 with alopecia areata. Some clones in this sample may be carry-over from other donors' samples.

This clonotype was seen more than once but under ten times. DNA of the CDR3: TGCAGCGTGGGCTCTTCGTCCCCTCGATACAATGAGCAGTTCTTC. Its protein is CSVGSSSPRYNEQFF. This rearrangement joins TRBV29-1 to TRBJ2-1, with D uncertain. The V gene's germline CDR1 is SQVTM and CDR2 ANQGSEA. The CDR3 is 15 amino acids. V was trimmed by 6 bases and J by 4 bases, leaving 19 bases between them.

The V gene is TRBV12-3 or TRBV12-4, the J gene TRBJ2-5, with 8 bases identical to TRBD1. V trimming: 3 bases; J trimming: 4 bases; junction bases outside the gene matches: 7. This CDR3 has 15 amino acids. In DNA, the CDR3 is TGTGCCAGCAGTTTCCCAGGGGGCGAGGGAGAGACCCAGTACTTC. Translation: CASSFPGGEGETQYF.

This clonotype has a handful of counts. The V call is TRBV28, the J call TRBJ2-3, with 8 bases matching TRBD2. Germline V gene sequence: CDR1 MDHEN, CDR2 SYDVKM. V lost 3 bases to trimming and J lost 3 bases; unmatched junction nucleotides: 5. The CDR3 spans 15 residues. DNA for the CDR3: TGTGCCAGCAGTTTTGCGGGGGGTGCGACAGATACGCAGTATTTT. This sequence encodes CASSFAGGATDTQYF.

This chain joins TRBV27 and TRBJ2-5; no clear D gene. The CDR3 contains 13 residues. Trimming cost V 6 bases and J 7 bases, with 15 bases left between them. Germline V CDR1 and CDR2: MNHEY, SMNVEV (reference sequence). CDR3 sequence: CASSMHYLGTQYF. The CDR3 DNA follows: TGTGCCAGCAGCATGCACTACCTCGGGACCCAGTACTTC.

The CDR3 DNA sequence: TGTGCCAGTTACAGGCGTCCCGGGCCGAACACCGGGGAGCTGTTTTTT. Amino acid sequence: CASYRRPGPNTGELFF. The chain carries TRBV6-1 and TRBJ2-2; the D gene is possibly TRBD1 (5 bases). The CDR3 runs 16 residues. With 9 bases removed from V and 0 bases from J, the gap between germline ends came to 17 bases. CDR1 and CDR2 from the germline V gene are MNHNS and SASEGT.

The rearrangement links TRBV7-9 to TRBJ1-1; D remains unclear. The CDR3 is made up of 13 amino acids. V lost 3 bases to trimming and J lost 11 bases, with 16 bases between them. Germline V gene sequence: CDR1 SEHNR, CDR2 FQNEAQ (reference sequence). For the CDR3, the DNA is TGTGCCAGCAGCTTCACTCAGCCGGTTGCGGCTTTCTTT. This gives the protein CASSFTQPVAAFF.

The CDR3 here is CASRGRPANIQYF. The CDR3 DNA is TGTGCCTCCCGCGGGCGTCCAGCAAACATTCAGTACTTC. V is TRBV24-1 and J is TRBJ2-4; maybe TRBD2 (5 bases). Trimming removed 12 bases from V and 6 bases from J, with 17 bases in between. Germline CDR1 and CDR2: KGHDR and SFDVKD. This CDR3 is built from 13 residues.

This rearrangement joins TRBV29-1 to TRBJ1-5; 12 nucleotides line up with TRBD1. From germline, CDR1 is SQVTM and CDR2 ANQGSEA. The CDR3 has 13 amino acids. V gave up 4 bases and J gave up 6 bases; unmatched junction bases: 1. For the CDR3, the DNA is TGCAGCGTTGGGGGACAGGGGGCTCAGCCCCAGCATTTT. This encodes CSVGGQGAQPQHF.

This clonotype was detected many times. A read error may produce the germline difference seen at one junction end. V and J are TRBV7-8 and TRBJ1-2; D unclear. This CDR3 spans 14 amino acids. From germline, CDR1 is SGHVS and CDR2 FQNEAQ. The CDR3 spells CASSLESGVGGYTF. CDR3 nucleotide sequence: TGTGCCAGCAGTTTAGAGTCAGGAGTGGGCGGCTACACCTTC.